This T cell receptor beta chain originates from a study of PD-L1 blockade in urothelial cancer. Study at large: Timepoints chosen for blood analysis were 3 weeks (second dose) and 6 weeks after treatment start. Blood yielded a median of approximately 150,000 T cells per sample.

Regarding the study as a whole: By 3 weeks, tumor-associated blood clones had expanded more in durable-benefit patients.

This clone showed up just once. Its antigen remains unidentified. CDR3 length equals 16 residues. The germline V gene has CDR1 LNHDA and CDR2 SQIVND (reference sequence). Between the trimmed V and J ends, which lost 4 bases and 7 bases, there was a span of 20 bases. Each PCR reaction had synthetic TCR analog templates spiked into it. The assay was immunoSEQ multiplex PCR, and TCRdb's table has in-frame clones only and misses some. The table has approximately 20,000 clones, almost 90% seen once. The chain joins TRBV19 to TRBJ2-4; D perhaps matches TRBD2 (5 bases). This sequence originates from a woman aged 55 to 70 with urothelial cancer. This sample comprised PBMCs, obtained around atezolizumab (anti-PD-L1) treatment. CDR3 DNA sequence: TGTGCCAGTAGTAAAGGGAACGAGAGGGTATTTAACATTCAGTACTTC. Its translation is CASSKGNERVFNIQYF.